What follows is one T cell receptor beta chain and its context. Its specificity is not known. The entry originates in a study of shared clonotypes between healthy human individuals. On the study more broadly: The cohort had two women and a few men, ages 18 to 49. Study-wide findings and caveats: Only blood was sampled, and tissue TCR repertoires likely differ from blood ones.

Genomic DNA for unsorted samples, which was extracted with the QIAamp DNA Blood Mini kit, came from about 90 million PBMCs. Losses at the gene ends were 7 bases for V and 4 bases for J; bases not matched to a gene: 5. Germline assignment: CDR1 MNHNS and CDR2 SASEGT. This CDR3 region has 14 residues. At a deep level, the assay was run. Only in-frame clones appear in the TCRdb table, and some are missing; sequencing was by immunoSEQ multiplex PCR. The sample holds 530,000 or so clones, 60% to 80% seen once. Material for sequencing was PBMCs. This TCR derives from a woman aged 40 to 50 in good health. Some clones in this sample may be carry-over from other donors' samples. The chain uses TRBV6-1 and TRBJ1-2, with 11 bases lining up with TRBD1. The CDR3 sequence is CASKGTGGFYGYTF. The CDR3 DNA sequence: TGTGCCAGCAAGGGGACAGGGGGATTCTATGGCTACACCTTC.